Sequencing of this TCR beta chain was carried out in a study of shared clonotypes between healthy human individuals. Comment on this clone: Its antigen is not identified.

Study conclusions and caveats: Non-shared clonotypes displayed generation probabilities falling below those of clonotypes present in all four donors.

It was at deep level that the assay was run. TCRdb's copy holds only in-frame clones and misses some; the assay was immunoSEQ multiplex PCR. Altogether some 2,500,000 clones are present, more than 85% being singletons, with the ten largest covering 0.36%. CDR1 is MGHRA, CDR2 YSYEKL, per germline. With 4 bases removed from V and 6 bases from J, the gap between germline ends came to 10 bases. The CDR3 spans 13 residues. Those who donated were healthy HIV-negative adults, with no recent acute infections or vaccinations reported. The clonotype comes from a man in his late teens or twenties in good health. Some clones in this sample may be carry-over from other donors' samples. Sequenced material: naive CD4+ T cells from PBMCs. Documented subset: CD45RA+ positively selected. This chain joins TRBV4-1 and TRBJ1-5; a possible D gene is TRBD1 (5 bases). The CDR3 DNA is TGCGCCAGCAGCCTCAGGGAGGCTCAGCCCCAGCATTTT. It is translated as CASSLREAQPQHF.